The sequence of this T cell receptor (beta chain) was determined in a study of cytomegalovirus exposure and HLA in healthy donors. Findings and caveats of the study: Cytomegalovirus status was reportedly diagnosed by the classifier with high sensitivity and specificity.

CDR3 length equals 14 residues. The germline gives CDR1 SSHAT, CDR2 FNYEAQ (reference sequence). Primers: 60 Vbeta forward and 13 Jbeta reverse. Libraries were prepared by immunoSEQ multiplex PCR; TCRdb keeps only in-frame clonotypes and omits some of them. Among under 200,000 clones listed, approximately 72% were seen once. This clone is a singleton in its sample. Its antigen is undetermined. A read error may produce the germline difference seen at one junction end. What was sequenced was PBMCs. This TCR came from a man in his fifties or sixties in good health and CMV-seronegative. V gene TRBV7-7 combines with J gene TRBJ2-7, with 8 bases lining up with TRBD1. CDR3 sequence reads: CASSLDRGSYEQYF. CDR3 sequence (DNA): TGTGCTAGCAGCCTTGACAGGGGCTCCTACGAGCAGTACTTC.